This T cell receptor beta chain was identified in a study of shared clonotypes between healthy human individuals. Germline loops: CDR1 MNHNY, CDR2 SVGAGI (reference sequence). The CDR3 is 15 amino acids. V was shortened by 6 bases and J by 0 bases, with 14 bases between the two germline ends. Libraries were prepared by immunoSEQ multiplex PCR; TCRdb keeps only in-frame clonotypes and omits some of them. The sample gives about 520,000 clones, roughly 95% of which show up once; about 0.06% is in the top ten. The specimen was naive CD4+ T cells sorted from blood. Subset described: CD45RA+ positively selected. The chain links TRBV6-6 to TRBJ1-1; a weak D match, TRBD1 (5 bases). The source of this sequence is a woman in her 30s in good health. CDR3 nucleotides: TGTGCCAGCAGGCGTGAGGGACCGCTGAACACTGAAGCTTTCTTT. This translates into CASRREGPLNTEAFF.